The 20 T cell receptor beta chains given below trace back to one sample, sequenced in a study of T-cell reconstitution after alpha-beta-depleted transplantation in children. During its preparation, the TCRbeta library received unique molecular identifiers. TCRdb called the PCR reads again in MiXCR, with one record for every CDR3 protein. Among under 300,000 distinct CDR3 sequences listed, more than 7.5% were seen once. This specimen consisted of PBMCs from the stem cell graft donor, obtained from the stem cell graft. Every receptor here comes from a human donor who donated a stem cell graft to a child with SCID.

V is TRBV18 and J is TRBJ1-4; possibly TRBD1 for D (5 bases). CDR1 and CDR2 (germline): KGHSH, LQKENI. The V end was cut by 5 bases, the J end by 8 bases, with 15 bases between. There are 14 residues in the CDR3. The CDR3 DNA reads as TGTGCCAGCTCATCGCAGAAGGGGACGGAAAAACTGTTTTTT. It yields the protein CASSSQKGTEKLFF.

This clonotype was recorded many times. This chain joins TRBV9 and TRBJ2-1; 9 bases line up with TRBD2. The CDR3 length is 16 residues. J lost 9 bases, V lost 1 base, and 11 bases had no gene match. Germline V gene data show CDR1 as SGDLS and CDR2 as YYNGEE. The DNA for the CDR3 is TGTGCCAGCAGCGTATTTGGGTTCGAGCGGGGGGCTGAGCAGTTCTTC. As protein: CASSVFGFERGAEQFF.

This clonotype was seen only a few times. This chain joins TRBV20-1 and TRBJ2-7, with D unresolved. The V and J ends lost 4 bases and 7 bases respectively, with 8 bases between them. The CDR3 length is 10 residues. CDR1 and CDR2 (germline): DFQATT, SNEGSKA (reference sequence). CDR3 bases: TGCAGTGCTATAGAGCTTGAGCAGTACTTC. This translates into CSAIELEQYF.

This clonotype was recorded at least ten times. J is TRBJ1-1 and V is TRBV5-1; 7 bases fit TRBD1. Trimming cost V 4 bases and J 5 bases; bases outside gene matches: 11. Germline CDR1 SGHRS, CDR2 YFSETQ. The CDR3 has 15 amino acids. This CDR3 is CASSLNPSGGTEAFF. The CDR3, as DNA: TGCGCCAGCAGCCTGAACCCCTCAGGGGGGACTGAAGCTTTCTTT.

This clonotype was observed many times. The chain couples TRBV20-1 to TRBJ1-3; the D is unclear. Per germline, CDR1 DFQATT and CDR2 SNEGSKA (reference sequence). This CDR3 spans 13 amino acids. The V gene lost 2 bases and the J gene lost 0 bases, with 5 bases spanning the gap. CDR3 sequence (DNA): TGCAGTGCTAGACTGGGCTCTGGAAACACCATATATTTT. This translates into CSARLGSGNTIYF.

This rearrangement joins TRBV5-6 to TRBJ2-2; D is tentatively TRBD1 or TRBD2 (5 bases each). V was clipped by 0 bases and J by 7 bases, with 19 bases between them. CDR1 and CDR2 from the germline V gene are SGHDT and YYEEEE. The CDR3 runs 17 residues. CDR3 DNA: TGTGCCAGCAGCTTGGGGGCCTGGACCTCGAGGGGCGGGGAGCTGTTTTTT. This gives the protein CASSLGAWTSRGGELFF.

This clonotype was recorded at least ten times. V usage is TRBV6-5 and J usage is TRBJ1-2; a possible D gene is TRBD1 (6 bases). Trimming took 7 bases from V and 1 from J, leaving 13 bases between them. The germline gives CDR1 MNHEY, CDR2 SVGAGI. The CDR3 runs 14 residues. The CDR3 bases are TGTGCCAGCATTCGGGACACCAATAACTATGGCTACACCTTC. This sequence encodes CASIRDTNNYGYTF.

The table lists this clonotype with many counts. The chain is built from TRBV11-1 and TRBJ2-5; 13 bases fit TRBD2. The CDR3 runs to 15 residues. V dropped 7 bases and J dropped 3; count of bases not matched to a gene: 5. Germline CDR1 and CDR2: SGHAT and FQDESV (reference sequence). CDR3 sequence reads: CASIKGLAGEETQYF. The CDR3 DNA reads TGTGCCAGCATCAAAGGACTAGCGGGGGAAGAGACCCAGTACTTC.

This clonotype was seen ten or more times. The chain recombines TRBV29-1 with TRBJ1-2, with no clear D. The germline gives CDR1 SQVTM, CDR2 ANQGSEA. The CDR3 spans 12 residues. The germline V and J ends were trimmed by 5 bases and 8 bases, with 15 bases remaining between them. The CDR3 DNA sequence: TGCAGCGTTAAAACCGTCAATAGGGGCTACACCTTC. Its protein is CSVKTVNRGYTF.

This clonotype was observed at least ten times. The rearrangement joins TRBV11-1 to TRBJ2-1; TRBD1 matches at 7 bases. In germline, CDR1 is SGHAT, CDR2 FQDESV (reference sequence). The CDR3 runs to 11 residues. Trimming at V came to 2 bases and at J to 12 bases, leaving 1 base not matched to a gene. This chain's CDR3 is CASSLRTGQFF. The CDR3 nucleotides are TGTGCCAGCAGCTTAAGGACAGGGCAGTTCTTC.

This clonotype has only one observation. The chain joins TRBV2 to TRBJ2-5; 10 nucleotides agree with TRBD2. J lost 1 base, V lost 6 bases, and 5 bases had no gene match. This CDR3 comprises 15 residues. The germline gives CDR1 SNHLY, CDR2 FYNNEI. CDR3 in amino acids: CASRVLAGIQETQYF. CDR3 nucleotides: TGTGCCAGCAGGGTACTAGCGGGGATCCAAGAGACCCAGTACTTC.

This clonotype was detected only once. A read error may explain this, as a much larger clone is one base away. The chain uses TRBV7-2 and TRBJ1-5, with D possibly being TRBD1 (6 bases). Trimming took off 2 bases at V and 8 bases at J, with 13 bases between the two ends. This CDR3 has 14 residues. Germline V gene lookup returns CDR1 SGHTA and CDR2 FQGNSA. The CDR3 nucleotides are TGTGCCAGCAGCTTACAGGGGCCGGCTAAGCCCCAGCATTTT. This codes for CASSLQGPAKPQHF.

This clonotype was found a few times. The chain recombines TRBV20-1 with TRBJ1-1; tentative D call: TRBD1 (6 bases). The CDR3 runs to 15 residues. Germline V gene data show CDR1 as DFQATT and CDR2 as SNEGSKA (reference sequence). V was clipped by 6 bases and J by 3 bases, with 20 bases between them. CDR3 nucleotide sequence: TGCAGTGCCCTGCCAGTGGGGGGGGGGCACACTGAAGCTTTCTTT. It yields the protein CSALPVGGGHTEAFF.

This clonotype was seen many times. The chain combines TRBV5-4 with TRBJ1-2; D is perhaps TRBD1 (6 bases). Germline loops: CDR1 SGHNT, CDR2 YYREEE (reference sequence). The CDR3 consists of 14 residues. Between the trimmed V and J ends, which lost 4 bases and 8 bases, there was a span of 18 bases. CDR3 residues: CASSTDSLSSGYTF. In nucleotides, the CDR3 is TGTGCCAGCAGCACGGACAGTCTCTCTAGCGGCTACACCTTC.

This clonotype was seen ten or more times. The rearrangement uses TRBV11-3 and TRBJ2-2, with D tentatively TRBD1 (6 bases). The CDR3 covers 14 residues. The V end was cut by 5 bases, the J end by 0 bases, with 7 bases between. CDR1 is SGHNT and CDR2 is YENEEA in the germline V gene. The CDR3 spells CASSRQANTGELFF. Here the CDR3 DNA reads TGTGCCAGCAGCCGACAGGCGAACACCGGGGAGCTGTTTTTT.

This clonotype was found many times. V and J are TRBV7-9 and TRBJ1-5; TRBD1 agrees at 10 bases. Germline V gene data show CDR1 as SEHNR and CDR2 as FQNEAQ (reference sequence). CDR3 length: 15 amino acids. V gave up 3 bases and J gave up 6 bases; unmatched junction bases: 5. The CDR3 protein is CASSFGTGVVQPQHF. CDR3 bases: TGTGCCAGCAGCTTCGGGACAGGGGTCGTTCAGCCCCAGCATTTT.

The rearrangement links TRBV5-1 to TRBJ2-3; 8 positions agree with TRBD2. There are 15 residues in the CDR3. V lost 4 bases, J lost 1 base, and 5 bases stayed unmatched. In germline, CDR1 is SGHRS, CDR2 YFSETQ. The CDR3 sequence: CASSPGTRGTDTQYF. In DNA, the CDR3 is TGCGCCAGCAGCCCCGGGACTAGGGGCACAGATACGCAGTATTTT.

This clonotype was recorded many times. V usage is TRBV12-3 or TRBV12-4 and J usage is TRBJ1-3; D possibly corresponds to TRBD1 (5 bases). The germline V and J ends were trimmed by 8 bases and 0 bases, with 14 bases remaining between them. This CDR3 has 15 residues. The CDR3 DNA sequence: TGTGCCAGCCTTTTCGGCGGGGGCTCTGGAAACACCATATATTTT. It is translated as CASLFGGGSGNTIYF.

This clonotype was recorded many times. The CDR3 DNA sequence: TGCGCCAGCAGCTTGGGAGGGGTGAGCAATCAGCCCCAGCATTTT. Translation: CASSLGGVSNQPQHF. The chain combines TRBV5-1 with TRBJ1-5; possibly TRBD1 for D (5 bases). The length of the CDR3 is 15 residues. Per the germline V gene, CDR1 is SGHRS and CDR2 is YFSETQ. V lost 0 bases and J lost 1, with 8 bases in between.

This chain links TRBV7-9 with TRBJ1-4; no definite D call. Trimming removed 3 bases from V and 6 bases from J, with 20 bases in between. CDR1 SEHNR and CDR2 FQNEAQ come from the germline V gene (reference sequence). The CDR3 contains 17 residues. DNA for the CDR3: TGTGCCAGCAGCTTCGGACGCAGCAGTGCCCACGATGAAAAACTGTTTTTT. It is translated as CASSFGRSSAHDEKLFF.